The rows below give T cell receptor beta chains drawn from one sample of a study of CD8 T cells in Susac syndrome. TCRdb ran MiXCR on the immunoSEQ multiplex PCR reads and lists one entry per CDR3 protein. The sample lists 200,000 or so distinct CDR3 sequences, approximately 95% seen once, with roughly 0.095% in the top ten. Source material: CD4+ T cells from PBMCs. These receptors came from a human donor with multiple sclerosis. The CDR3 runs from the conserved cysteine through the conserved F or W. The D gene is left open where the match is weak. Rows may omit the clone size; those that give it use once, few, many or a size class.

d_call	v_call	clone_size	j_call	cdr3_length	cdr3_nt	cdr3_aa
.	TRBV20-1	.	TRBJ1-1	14	TGCAGTGCTGCCGGAACTCCTGGTCCAACTGAAGCTTTCTTT	CSAAGTPGPTEAFF
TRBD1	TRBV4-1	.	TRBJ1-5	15	TGCGCCAGCAGCCAGACAGGGGGCAGCAATCAGCCCCAGCATTTT	CASSQTGGSNQPQHF
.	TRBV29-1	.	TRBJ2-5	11	TGCAGCGGGAGGGCGGGAGAGACCCAGTACTTC	CSGRAGETQYF
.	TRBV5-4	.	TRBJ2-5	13	TGTGCCAGCAGCTTGGACAACAAAGAGACCCAGTACTTC	CASSLDNKETQYF
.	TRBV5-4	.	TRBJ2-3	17	TGTGCCAGCAGGAACCTCCGGAAGGACCAGGATCCGGATACGCAGTATTTT	CASRNLRKDQDPDTQYF
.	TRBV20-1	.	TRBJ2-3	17	TGCAGTGCCTCCTTCGCTTGCGGGCGCGAGACCACAGATACGCAGTATTTT	CSASFACGRETTDTQYF
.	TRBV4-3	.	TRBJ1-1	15	TGCGCCAGCAGCCAGGCCGGACACCCGAACACTGAAGCTTTCTTT	CASSQAGHPNTEAFF
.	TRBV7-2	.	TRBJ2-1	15	TGTGCCAGCAGTCCGCAGCAGGGCACCTACAATGAGCAGTTCTTC	CASSPQQGTYNEQFF
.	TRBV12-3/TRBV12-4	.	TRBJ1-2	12	TGTGCCAGCAGTTTTGTCGCTTATGGCTACACCTTC	CASSFVAYGYTF
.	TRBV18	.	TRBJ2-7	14	TGTGCCAGCTCACCAATGGGACGGACCTACGAGCAGTACTTC	CASSPMGRTYEQYF
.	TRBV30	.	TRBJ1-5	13	TGTGCCTGGAGTACGGACAGCAATCAGCCCCAGCATTTT	CAWSTDSNQPQHF
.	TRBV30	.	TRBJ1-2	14	TGTGCCTGGAGCGGGCCGGGGGCTTCTAGTGGCTACACCTTC	CAWSGPGASSGYTF
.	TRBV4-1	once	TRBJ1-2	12	TGCGCCAGCAGCCAAGACGGGTATGGCTACACCTTC	CASSQDGYGYTF
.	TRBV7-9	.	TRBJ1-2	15	TGTGCCAGCAGCTTCCTCGGCGGGGGTTCCTATGGCTACACCTTC	CASSFLGGGSYGYTF
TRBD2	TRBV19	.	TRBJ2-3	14	TGTGCCAGTAGGCGGCGGGGGGGCACAGATACGCAGTATTTT	CASRRRGGTDTQYF
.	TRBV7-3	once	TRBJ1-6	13	TGTGCCAGCAGCCCAGACCCTAATTCACCCCTCCACTTT	CASSPDPNSPLHF
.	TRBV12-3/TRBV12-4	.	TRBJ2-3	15	TGTGCCAGCAGTTTCCCAGGATTAAGCACAGATACGCAGTATTTT	CASSFPGLSTDTQYF
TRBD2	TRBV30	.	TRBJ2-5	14	TGTGCCTGGCGGAATAGCGGGGGGCAAGAGACCCAGTACTTC	CAWRNSGGQETQYF
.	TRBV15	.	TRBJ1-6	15	TGTGCCACCAGCAGAGGACAGCCGATGAGTTCACCCCTCCACTTT	CATSRGQPMSSPLHF
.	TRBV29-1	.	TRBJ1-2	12	TGCAGCGCCCGGAGGGTTGACTATGGCTACACCTTC	CSARRVDYGYTF
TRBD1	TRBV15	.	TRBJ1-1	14	TGTGCCACCAGCAGACAGGGGGCGGACACTGAAGCTTTCTTT	CATSRQGADTEAFF
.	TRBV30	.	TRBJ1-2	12	TGTGCCTGGAGAGACAGCCTCTATGGCTACACCTTC	CAWRDSLYGYTF
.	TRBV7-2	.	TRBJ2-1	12	TGTGCCAGCAGCTTAAATTCCGGTGAGCAGTTCTTC	CASSLNSGEQFF
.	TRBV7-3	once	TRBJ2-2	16	TGTGCCAGCAGCTCACAGGGATCACTTAACACCGGGGAGCTGTTTTTT	CASSSQGSLNTGELFF
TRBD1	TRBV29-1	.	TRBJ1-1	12	TGCAGCGTCGGGACAGGGAACACTGAAGCTTTCTTT	CSVGTGNTEAFF
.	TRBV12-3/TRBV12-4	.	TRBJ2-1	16	TGTGCCAGCGGGCGAGGAACGGGGGGCGTGTACAATGAGCAGTTCTTC	CASGRGTGGVYNEQFF
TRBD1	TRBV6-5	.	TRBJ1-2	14	TGTGCCAGCAGTACGACAGGGAGAGTTGAGGGCTACACCTTC	CASSTTGRVEGYTF
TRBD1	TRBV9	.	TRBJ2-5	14	TGTGCCAGCAGCGTCGGGACAGCCCAAGAGACCCAGTACTTC	CASSVGTAQETQYF
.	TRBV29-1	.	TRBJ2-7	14	TGCAGCGTTAATCCGGGGGCAGGGAGTAACGAGCAGTACTTC	CSVNPGAGSNEQYF
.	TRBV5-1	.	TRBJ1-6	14	TGCGCCAGCAGCTTGGTGGGCGCCGGATCACCCCTCCACTTT	CASSLVGAGSPLHF
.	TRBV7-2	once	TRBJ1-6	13	TGTGCCAGCAGCTTTACTTGGGATTCACCCCTCCACTTT	CASSFTWDSPLHF
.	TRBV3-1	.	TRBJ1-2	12	TGTGCCAGCAGTCTCATAGACTATGGCTACACCTTC	CASSLIDYGYTF
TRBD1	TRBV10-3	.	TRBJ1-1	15	TGTGCCATCAGTGAGTTACGGACAGGGGGCACTGAAGCTTTCTTT	CAISELRTGGTEAFF
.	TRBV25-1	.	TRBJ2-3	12	TGTGCCAGCAGTGAATCAGGAGATACGCAGTATTTT	CASSESGDTQYF
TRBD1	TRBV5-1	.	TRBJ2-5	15	TGCGCCAGCAGCACGGGACAGGGAATCCAAGAGACCCAGTACTTC	CASSTGQGIQETQYF
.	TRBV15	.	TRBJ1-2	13	TGTGCCACCAGCAGGGGAGGTGGAGATGGCTACACCTTC	CATSRGGGDGYTF
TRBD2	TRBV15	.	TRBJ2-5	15	TGTGCCACCAGTCCTTGGGGTAGCGGGGAAGAGACCCAGTACTTC	CATSPWGSGEETQYF
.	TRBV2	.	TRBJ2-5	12	TGTGCCGGGCAGAGGGCCGGAGAGACCCAGTACTTC	CAGQRAGETQYF
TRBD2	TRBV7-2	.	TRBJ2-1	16	TGTGCCAGCAGCTTAGGTCGGGGGGGGTCCTACAATGAGCAGTTCTTC	CASSLGRGGSYNEQFF
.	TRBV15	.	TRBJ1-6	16	TGTGCCACCAGCAGAGCAGGCAGAGCCTATAATTCACCCCTCCACTTT	CATSRAGRAYNSPLHF
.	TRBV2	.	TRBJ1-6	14	TGTGCCAGCTTAGAACTACGGCGTAATTCACCCCTCCACTTT	CASLELRRNSPLHF
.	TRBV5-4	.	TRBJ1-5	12	TGTGCCAGCAGCGCCGATAATCAGCCCCAGCATTTT	CASSADNQPQHF
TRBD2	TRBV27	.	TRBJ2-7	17	TGTGCCAGCAGTCTGATGTGGGGGGGGGATTTTCCCTACGAGCAGTACTTC	CASSLMWGGDFPYEQYF
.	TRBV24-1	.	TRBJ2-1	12	TGTGCCACCAGTGATACCTACAATGAGCAGTTCTTC	CATSDTYNEQFF
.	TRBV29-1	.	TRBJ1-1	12	TGCAGCGTTGATCAGGAGGTCACTGAAGCTTTCTTT	CSVDQEVTEAFF
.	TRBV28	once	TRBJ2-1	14	TGTGCCAGCAGGGAGGGGGGCACCTACAATGAGCAGTTCTTC	CASREGGTYNEQFF
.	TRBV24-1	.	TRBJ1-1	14	TGTGCCACCAGTGCGAGTTCCGGGAACACTGAAGCTTTCTTT	CATSASSGNTEAFF
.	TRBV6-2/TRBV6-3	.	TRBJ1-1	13	TGTGCCAGCAGACACACAGGGAACACTGAAGCTTTCTTT	CASRHTGNTEAFF
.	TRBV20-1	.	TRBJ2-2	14	TGCAGTGCTCACCGGGCAGGGAGCCTCGGGGAGCTGTTTTTT	CSAHRAGSLGELFF
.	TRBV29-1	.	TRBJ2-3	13	TGCAGCGTTGAAAGGCAGGGAACAGATACGCAGTATTTT	CSVERQGTDTQYF
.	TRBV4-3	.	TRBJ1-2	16	TGCGCCAGCAGCCACCATGGGGGGGGGCCATCTTATGGCTACACCTTC	CASSHHGGGPSYGYTF
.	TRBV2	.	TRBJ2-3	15	TGTGCCAGCAGTGAAGCTAGGGGACCCACAGATACGCAGTATTTT	CASSEARGPTDTQYF
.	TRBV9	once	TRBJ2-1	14	TGTGCCAGCAGCGTAGCTACGGGATACAATGAGCAGTTCTTC	CASSVATGYNEQFF